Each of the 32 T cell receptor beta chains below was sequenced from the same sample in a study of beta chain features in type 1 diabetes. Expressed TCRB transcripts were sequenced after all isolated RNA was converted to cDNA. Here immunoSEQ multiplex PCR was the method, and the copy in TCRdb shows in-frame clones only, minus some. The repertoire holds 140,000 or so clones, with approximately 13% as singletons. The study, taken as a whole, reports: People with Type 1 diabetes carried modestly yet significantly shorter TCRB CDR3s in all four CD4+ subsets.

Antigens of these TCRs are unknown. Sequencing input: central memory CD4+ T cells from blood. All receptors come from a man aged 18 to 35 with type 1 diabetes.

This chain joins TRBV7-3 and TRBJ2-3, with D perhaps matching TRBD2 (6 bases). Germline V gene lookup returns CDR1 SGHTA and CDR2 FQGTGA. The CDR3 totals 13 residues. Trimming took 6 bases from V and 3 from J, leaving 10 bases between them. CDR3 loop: CASRTGLTDTQYF. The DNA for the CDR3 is TGTGCCAGCAGAACGGGACTTACAGATACGCAGTATTTT.

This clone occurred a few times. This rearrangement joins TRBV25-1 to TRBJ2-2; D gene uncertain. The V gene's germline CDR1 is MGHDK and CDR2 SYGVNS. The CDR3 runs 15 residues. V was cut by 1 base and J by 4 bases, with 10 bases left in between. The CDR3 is CASSEFVWPTGELFF. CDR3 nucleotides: TGTGCCAGCAGTGAATTTGTCTGGCCCACCGGGGAGCTGTTTTTT.

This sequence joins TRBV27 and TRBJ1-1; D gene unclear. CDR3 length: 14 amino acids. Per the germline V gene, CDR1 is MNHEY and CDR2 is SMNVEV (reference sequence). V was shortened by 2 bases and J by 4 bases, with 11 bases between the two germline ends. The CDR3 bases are TGTGCCAGCAGTTTAGCTGCGGTGGGCACTGAAGCTTTCTTT. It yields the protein CASSLAAVGTEAFF.

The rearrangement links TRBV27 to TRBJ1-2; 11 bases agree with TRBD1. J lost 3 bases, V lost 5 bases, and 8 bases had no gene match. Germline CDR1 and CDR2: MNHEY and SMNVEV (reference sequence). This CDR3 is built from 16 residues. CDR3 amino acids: CASSLRTGGADYGYTF. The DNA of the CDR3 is TGTGCCAGCAGTCTCCGGACAGGGGGCGCCGACTATGGCTACACCTTC.

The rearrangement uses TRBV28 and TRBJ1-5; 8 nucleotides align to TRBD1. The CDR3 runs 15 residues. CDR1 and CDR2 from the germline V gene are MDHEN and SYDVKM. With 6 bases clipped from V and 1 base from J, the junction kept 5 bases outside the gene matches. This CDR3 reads CASRRDRSSNQPQHF. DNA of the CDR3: TGTGCCAGCAGAAGGGACAGGTCAAGCAATCAGCCCCAGCATTTT.

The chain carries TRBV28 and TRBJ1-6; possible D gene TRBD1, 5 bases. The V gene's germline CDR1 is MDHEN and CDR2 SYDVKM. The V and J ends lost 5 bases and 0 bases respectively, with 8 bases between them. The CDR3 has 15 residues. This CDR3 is CASSPDSSYNSPLHF. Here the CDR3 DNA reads TGTGCCAGCAGTCCCGACAGCTCCTATAATTCACCCCTCCACTTT.

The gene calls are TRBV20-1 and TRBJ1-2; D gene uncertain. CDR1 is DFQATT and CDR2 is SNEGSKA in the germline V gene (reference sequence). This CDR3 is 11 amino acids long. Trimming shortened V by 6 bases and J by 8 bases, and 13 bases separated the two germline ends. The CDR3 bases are TGCAGTGCCTCGGTACGGGAGGGCTACACCTTC. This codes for CSASVREGYTF.

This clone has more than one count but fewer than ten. This CDR3 is CASSSGGSTDTQYF. DNA of the CDR3: TGTGCCAGCAGCAGCGGGGGGAGCACAGATACGCAGTATTTT. The gene calls are TRBV6-1 and TRBJ2-3; TRBD2 matches at 9 bases. This CDR3 is built from 14 residues. Unmatched junction bases numbered 1, after V lost 6 bases and J lost 0 bases. Germline assignment: CDR1 MNHNS and CDR2 SASEGT.

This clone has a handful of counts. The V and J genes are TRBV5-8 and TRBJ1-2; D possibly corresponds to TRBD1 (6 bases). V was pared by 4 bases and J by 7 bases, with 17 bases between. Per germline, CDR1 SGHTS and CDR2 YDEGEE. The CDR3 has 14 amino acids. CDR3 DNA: TGTGCCAGCAGCGATCCAGTGGGGGCAGCTGGCTACACCTTC. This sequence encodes CASSDPVGAAGYTF.

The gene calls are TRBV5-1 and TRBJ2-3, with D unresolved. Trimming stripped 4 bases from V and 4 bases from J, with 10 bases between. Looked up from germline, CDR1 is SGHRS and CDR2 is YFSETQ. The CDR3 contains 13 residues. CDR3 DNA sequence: TGCGCCAGCAGCCGGCAGGTGGCAGATACGCAGTATTTT. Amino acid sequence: CASSRQVADTQYF.

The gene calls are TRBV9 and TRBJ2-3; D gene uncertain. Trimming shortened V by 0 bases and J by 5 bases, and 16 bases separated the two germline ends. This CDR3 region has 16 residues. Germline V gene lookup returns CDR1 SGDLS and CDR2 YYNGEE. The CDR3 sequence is CASSVGNPPAGDTQYF. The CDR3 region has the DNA TGTGCCAGCAGCGTAGGTAACCCGCCCGCAGGAGATACGCAGTATTTT.

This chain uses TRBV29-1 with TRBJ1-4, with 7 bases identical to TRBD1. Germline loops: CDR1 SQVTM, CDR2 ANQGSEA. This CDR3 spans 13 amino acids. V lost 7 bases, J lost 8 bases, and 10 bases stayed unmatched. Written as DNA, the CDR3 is TGCAGCGCCCAGGGGGGCTTCGGGGAAAAACTGTTTTTT. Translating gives CSAQGGFGEKLFF.

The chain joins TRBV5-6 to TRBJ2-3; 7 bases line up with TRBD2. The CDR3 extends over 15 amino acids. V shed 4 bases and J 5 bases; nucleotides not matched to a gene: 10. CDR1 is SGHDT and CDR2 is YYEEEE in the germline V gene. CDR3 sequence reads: CASSREAGRGDTQYF. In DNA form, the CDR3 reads TGTGCCAGCAGCCGGGAGGCAGGGCGGGGAGATACGCAGTATTTT.

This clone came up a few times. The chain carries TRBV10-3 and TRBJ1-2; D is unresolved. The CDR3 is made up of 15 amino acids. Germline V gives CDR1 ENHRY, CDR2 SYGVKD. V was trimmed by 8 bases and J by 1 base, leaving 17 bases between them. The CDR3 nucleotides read TGTGCCATCGGTCAGTCGGCCGATTTTAACTATGGCTACACCTTC. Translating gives CAIGQSADFNYGYTF.

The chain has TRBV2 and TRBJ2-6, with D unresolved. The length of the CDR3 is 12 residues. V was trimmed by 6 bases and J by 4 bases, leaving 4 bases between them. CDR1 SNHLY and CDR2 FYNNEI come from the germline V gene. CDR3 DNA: TGTGCCAGCAGGTCCGGGGCCAACGTCCTGACTTTC. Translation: CASRSGANVLTF. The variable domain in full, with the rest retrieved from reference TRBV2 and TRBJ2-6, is EPEVTQTPSHQVTQMGQEVILRCVPISNHLYFYWYRQILGQKVEFLVSFYNNEISEKSEIFDDQFSVERPDGSNFTLKIRSTKLEDSAMYFCASRSGANVLTFGAGSRLTVL.

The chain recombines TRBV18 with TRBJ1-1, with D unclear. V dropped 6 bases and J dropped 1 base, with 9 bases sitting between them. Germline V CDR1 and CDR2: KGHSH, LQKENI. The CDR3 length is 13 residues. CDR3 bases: TGTGCCAGCTCCCGGTCGGGGAACACTGAAGCTTTCTTT. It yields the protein CASSRSGNTEAFF. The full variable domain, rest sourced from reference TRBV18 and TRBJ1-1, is NAGVMQNPRHLVRRRGQEARLRCSPMKGHSHVYWYRQLPEEGLKFMVYLQKENIIDESGMPKERFSAEFPKEGPSILRIQQVVRGDSAAYFCASSRSGNTEAFFGQGTRLTVV.

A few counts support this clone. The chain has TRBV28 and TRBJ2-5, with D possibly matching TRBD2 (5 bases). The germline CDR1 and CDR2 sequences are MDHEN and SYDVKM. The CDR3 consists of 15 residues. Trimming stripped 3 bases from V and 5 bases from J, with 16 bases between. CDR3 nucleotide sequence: TGTGCCAGCAGTTTGGGGAGCGAGGGAGAGGAGACCCAGTACTTC. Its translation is CASSLGSEGEETQYF. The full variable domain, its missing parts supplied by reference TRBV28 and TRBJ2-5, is DVKVTQSSRYLVKRTGEKVFLECVQDMDHENMFWYRQDPGLGLRLIYFSYDVKMKEKGDIPEGYSVSREKKERFSLILESASTNQTSMYLCASSLGSEGEETQYFGPGTRLLVL.

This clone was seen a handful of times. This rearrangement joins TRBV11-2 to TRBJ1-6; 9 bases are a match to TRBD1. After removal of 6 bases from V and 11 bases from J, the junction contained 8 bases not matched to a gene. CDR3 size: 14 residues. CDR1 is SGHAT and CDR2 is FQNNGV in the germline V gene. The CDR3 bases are TGTGCCAGCAGTACCGGGACAGGGCAAACACCCCTCCACTTT. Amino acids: CASSTGTGQTPLHF.

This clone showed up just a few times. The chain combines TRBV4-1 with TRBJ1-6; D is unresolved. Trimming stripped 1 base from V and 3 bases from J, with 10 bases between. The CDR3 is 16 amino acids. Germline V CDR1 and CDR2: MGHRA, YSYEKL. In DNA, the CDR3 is TGCGCCAGCAGCCAAGGGGAGCATCTCTATAATTCACCCCTCCACTTT. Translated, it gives CASSQGEHLYNSPLHF.

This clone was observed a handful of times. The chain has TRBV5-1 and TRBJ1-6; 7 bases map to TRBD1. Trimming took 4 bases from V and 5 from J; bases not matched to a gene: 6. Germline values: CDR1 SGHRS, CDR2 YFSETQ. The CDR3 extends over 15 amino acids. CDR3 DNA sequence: TGCGCCAGCAGCCGAACCGGGACAGATAATTCACCCCTCCACTTT. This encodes CASSRTGTDNSPLHF.

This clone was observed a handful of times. CDR3 coding DNA: TGTGCCAGCAGCTCACAGCTCCTGGGCACAGATACGCAGTATTTT. Its translation: CASSSQLLGTDTQYF. This chain uses TRBV6-5 with TRBJ2-3; D is uncertain. The germline CDR1 and CDR2 sequences are MNHEY and SVGAGI. CDR3 size: 15 residues. V gave up 6 bases and J gave up 1 base, with 14 bases separating them.

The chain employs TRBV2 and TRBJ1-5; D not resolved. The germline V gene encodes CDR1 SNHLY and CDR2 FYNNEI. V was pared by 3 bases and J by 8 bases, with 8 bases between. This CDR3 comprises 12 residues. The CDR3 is CASSEGDKPQHF. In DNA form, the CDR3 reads TGTGCCAGCAGTGAGGGAGACAAGCCCCAGCATTTT.

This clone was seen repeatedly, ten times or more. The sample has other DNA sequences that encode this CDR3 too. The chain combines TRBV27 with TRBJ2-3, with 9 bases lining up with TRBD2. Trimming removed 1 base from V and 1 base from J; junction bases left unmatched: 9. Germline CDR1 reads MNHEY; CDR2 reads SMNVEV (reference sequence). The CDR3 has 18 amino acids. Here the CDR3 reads CASSLLGRAGGRTDTQYF. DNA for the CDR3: TGTGCCAGCAGTTTATTGGGTCGAGCGGGGGGCCGCACAGATACGCAGTATTTT.

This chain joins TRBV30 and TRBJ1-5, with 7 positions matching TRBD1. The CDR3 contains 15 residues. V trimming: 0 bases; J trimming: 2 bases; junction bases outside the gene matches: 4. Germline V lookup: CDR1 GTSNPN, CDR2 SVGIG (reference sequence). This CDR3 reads CAWSVTGVGNQPQHF. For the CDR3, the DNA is TGTGCCTGGAGTGTTACAGGGGTGGGCAATCAGCCCCAGCATTTT.

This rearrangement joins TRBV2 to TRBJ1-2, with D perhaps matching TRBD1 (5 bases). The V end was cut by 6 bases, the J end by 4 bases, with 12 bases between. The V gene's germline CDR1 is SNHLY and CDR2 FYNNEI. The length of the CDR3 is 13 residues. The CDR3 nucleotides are TGTGCCAGCAGGGGGGACTTTGCCTATGGCTACACCTTC. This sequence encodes CASRGDFAYGYTF.

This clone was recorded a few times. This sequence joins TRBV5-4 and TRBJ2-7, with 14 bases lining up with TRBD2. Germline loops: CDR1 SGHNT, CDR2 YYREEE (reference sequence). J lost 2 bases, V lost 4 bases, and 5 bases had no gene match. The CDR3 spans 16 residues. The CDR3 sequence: CASSPGTSGGTYEQYF. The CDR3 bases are TGTGCCAGCAGCCCAGGGACTAGCGGGGGAACCTACGAGCAGTACTTC.

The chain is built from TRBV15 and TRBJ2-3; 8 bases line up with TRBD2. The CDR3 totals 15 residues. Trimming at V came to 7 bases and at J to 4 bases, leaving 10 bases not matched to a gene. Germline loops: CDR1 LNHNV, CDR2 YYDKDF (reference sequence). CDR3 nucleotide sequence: TGTGCCACCAACTCGCGGGGGGAAGGAGCAGATACGCAGTATTTT. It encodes CATNSRGEGADTQYF.

CDR3 region: CASSGTYEQYF. In DNA, the CDR3 is TGTGCCAGCAGCGGGACCTACGAGCAGTACTTC. The chain combines TRBV2 with TRBJ2-7, with D tentatively TRBD2 (5 bases). Trimming cost V 6 bases and J 2 bases, with 5 bases left between them. The germline V gene encodes CDR1 SNHLY and CDR2 FYNNEI. CDR3 size: 11 residues.

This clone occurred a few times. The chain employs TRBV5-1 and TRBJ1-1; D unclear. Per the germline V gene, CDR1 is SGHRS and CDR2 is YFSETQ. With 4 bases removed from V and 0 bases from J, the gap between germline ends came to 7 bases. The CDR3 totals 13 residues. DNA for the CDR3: TGCGCCAGCAGCCGCGACATGAACACTGAAGCTTTCTTT. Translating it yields CASSRDMNTEAFF.

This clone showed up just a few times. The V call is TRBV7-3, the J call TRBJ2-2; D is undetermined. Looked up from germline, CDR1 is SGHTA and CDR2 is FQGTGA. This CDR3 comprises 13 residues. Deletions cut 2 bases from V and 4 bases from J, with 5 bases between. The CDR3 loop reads CASSLESTGELFF. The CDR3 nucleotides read TGTGCCAGCAGCTTAGAGAGCACCGGGGAGCTGTTTTTT.

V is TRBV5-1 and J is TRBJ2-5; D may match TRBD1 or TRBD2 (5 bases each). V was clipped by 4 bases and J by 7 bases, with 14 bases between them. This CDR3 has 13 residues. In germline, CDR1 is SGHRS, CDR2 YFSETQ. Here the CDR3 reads CASSPGTLGTQYF. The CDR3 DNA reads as TGCGCCAGCAGCCCCGGGACCCTGGGGACCCAGTACTTC.

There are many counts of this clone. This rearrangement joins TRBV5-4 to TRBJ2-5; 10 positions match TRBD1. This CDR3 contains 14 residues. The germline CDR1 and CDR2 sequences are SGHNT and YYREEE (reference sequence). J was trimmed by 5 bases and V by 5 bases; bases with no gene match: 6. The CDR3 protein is CASSYGTGVETQYF. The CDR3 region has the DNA TGTGCCAGCAGTTATGGGACAGGGGTGGAGACCCAGTACTTC.